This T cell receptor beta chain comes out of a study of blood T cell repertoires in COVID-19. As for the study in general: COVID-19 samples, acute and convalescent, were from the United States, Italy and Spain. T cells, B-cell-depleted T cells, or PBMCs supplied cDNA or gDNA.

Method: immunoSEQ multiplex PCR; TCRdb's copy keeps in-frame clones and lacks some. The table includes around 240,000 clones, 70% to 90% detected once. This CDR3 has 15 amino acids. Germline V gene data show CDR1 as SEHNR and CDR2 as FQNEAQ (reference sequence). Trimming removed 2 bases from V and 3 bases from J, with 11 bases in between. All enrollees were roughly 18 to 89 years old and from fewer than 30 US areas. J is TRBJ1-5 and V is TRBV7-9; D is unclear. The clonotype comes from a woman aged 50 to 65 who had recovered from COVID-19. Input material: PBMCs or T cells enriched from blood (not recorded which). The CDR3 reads CASSLSGLYNQPQHF. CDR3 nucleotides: TGTGCCAGCAGCTTATCGGGGTTGTACAATCAGCCCCAGCATTTT.